This TCR beta chain was captured by sequencing in a study of blood T cell repertoires in COVID-19. Study information: Whether acute or convalescent, the COVID-19 samples came from the United States, Italy and Spain.

Patients in Seattle were enrolled during active infection, then followed longitudinally. The method was immunoSEQ multiplex PCR; TCRdb's version includes in-frame clones alone and lacks a portion of them. The table lists 330,000 or so clones, roughly 90% of them singletons. The CDR3 runs 16 residues. The V end lost 1 base, the J end lost 0 bases, and 13 bases lay between the germline ends. CDR1 GTSNPN and CDR2 SVGIG come from the germline V gene (reference sequence). The sample holds a few counts of this clone. Sequenced input: peripheral blood. The clonotype was recovered from a man in his thirties or forties with COVID-19, enrolled during active disease. This rearrangement joins TRBV30 to TRBJ1-5, with D maybe TRBD1 (5 bases). The CDR3 DNA follows: TGTGCCTGGAGTGGTTCGGCGGGGACTAGCAATCAGCCCCAGCATTTT. Its protein is CAWSGSAGTSNQPQHF.